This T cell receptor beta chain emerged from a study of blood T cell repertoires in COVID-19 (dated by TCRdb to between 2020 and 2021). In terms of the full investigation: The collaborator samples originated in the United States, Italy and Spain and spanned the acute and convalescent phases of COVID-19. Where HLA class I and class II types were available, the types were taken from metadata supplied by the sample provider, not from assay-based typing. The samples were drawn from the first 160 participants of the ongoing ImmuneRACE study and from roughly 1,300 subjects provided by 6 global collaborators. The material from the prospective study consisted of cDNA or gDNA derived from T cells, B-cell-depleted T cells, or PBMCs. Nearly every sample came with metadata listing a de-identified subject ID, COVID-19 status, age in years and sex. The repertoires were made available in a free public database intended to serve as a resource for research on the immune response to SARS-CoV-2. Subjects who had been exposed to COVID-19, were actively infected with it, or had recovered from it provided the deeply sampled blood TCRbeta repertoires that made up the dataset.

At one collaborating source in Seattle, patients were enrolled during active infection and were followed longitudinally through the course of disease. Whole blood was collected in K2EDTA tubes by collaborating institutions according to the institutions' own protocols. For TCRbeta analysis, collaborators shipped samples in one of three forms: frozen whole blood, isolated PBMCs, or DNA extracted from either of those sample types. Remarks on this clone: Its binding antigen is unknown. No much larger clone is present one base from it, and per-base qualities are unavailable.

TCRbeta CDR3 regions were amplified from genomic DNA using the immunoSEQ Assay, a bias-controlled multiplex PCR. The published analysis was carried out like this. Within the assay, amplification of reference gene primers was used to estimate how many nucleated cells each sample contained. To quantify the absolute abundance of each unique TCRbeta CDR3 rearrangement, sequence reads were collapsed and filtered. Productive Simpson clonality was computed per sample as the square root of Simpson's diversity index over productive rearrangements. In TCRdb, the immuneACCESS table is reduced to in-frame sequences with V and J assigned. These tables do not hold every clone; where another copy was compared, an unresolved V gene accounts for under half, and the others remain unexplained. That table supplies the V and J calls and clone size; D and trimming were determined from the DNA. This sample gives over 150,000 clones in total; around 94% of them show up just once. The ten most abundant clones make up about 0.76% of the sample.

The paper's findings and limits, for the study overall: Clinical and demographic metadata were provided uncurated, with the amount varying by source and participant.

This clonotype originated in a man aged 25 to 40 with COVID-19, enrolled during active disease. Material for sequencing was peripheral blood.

Here the CDR3 is given as CASSLARGGGTEAFF. The sequenced DNA is TGTGCCAGCAGCTTAGCAAGAGGGGGCGGGACTGAAGCTTTCTTT. The chain is encoded by TRBV7-9 joined to TRBJ1-1; TRBD1 agrees with 7 junctional bases. Trimming leaves V shorter by 0 bases and J shorter by 5 bases, with the junction holding 6 bases beyond the gene matches. From cysteine to phenylalanine, the CDR3 is 15 amino acids long. This entry keeps only the CDR3 DNA: 45 bases, framed from base 1. Looking up the germline V gene (reference sequence) yields CDR1 SEHNR and CDR2 FQNEAQ.